Following are 11 T cell receptor beta chains from one sample sequenced in a study of CD8 T cells in ankylosing spondylitis. TCRdb re-analysed the 5' RACE reads in MiXCR, keeping a single row per CDR3 protein. Of around 150,000 distinct CDR3 sequences listed, around 42% are singletons. Sequences were obtained from synovial fluid, either unsorted or a sorted T cell fraction (not recorded which). These receptors all stem from a male donor with ankylosing spondylitis.

This chain uses TRBV5-1 with TRBJ1-5, with D unresolved. Per germline, CDR1 SGHRS and CDR2 YFSETQ. Trimming took off 0 bases at V and 2 bases at J, with 12 bases between the two ends. There are 16 residues in the CDR3. CDR3 DNA: TGCGCCAGCAGCTTGGGCCCACAATCGTGCAATCAGCCCCAGCATTTT. Translated: CASSLGPQSCNQPQHF.

This clonotype was seen a few times. This chain's CDR3 is CASGLAKAKNTGELFF. The CDR3 DNA follows: TGTGCTAGTGGTTTGGCAAAAGCTAAGAACACCGGGGAGCTGTTTTTT. V is TRBV12-5 and J is TRBJ2-2; D ambiguous. This CDR3 spans 16 amino acids. The germline CDR1 and CDR2 sequences are LGHNT and FRNRAP. V gave up 1 base and J gave up 1 base, with 10 bases separating them.

The chain is built from TRBV3-1 and TRBJ2-3; TRBD2 matches 8 bases. CDR1 is LGHDT and CDR2 is YNNKEL in the germline V gene (reference sequence). V shed 1 base, J shed 7 bases, and the junction held 7 bases outside the gene matches. This CDR3 contains 15 residues. CDR3 nucleotides: TGTGCCAGCAGCCAAGGTAGCGGGGAAATTAATACGCAGTATTTT. Translation: CASSQGSGEINTQYF.

The chain uses TRBV11-2 and TRBJ1-2; the D gene is possibly TRBD1 (6 bases). Germline CDR1 reads SGHAT; CDR2 reads FQNNGV. CDR3 length: 16 amino acids. The V end lost 3 bases, the J end lost 2 bases, and 16 bases lay between the germline ends. This CDR3 reads CASSLGRGKVNYGYTF. The DNA for the CDR3 is TGTGCCAGCAGCTTGGGCAGGGGTAAAGTAAACTATGGCTACACCTTC.

This chain joins TRBV7-9 and TRBJ2-7, with 12 bases lining up with TRBD2. The length of the CDR3 is 14 residues. CDR1 SEHNR and CDR2 FQNEAQ come from the germline V gene (reference sequence). The V segment lost 3 bases and the J segment 4 bases; nucleotides outside the gene matches: 1. CDR3 bases: TGTGCCAGCAGCTTGACTAGCGGGGGTTACGAGCAGTACTTC. Its protein is CASSLTSGGYEQYF.

J is TRBJ2-2 and V is TRBV2; a weak D match, TRBD2 (5 bases). Between the trimmed V and J ends, which lost 7 bases and 6 bases, there was a span of 18 bases. The length of the CDR3 is 15 residues. The germline V gene encodes CDR1 SNHLY and CDR2 FYNNEI. The CDR3 sequence is CASNKGEVSPGELFF. CDR3 in DNA: TGTGCCAGCAATAAGGGAGAGGTCAGCCCCGGGGAGCTGTTTTTT. Using reference TRBV2 and TRBJ2-2 for the parts outside the CDR3, the full variable domain is EPEVTQTPSHQVTQMGQEVILRCVPISNHLYFYWYRQILGQKVEFLVSFYNNEISEKSEIFDDQFSVERPDGSNFTLKIRSTKLEDSAMYFCASNKGEVSPGELFFGEGSRLTVL.

This sequence joins TRBV6-5 and TRBJ1-1; no definite D call. Germline V lookup: CDR1 MNHEY, CDR2 SVGAGI. This CDR3 has 15 residues. Trimming stripped 2 bases from V and 4 bases from J, with 14 bases between. CDR3 residues: CASSYGGQFGTEAFF. DNA of the CDR3: TGTGCCAGCAGTTACGGTGGGCAGTTCGGCACTGAAGCTTTCTTT.

This chain uses TRBV29-1 with TRBJ1-2; 9 bases map to TRBD1. V was clipped by 4 bases and J by 7 bases; unmatched bases: 1. Germline values: CDR1 SQVTM, CDR2 ANQGSEA. The CDR3 is 11 residues long. CDR3 coding DNA: TGCAGCGTTGGGGACAGGGCTGGCTACACCTTC. Its translation is CSVGDRAGYTF.

This sequence joins TRBV15 and TRBJ2-7; D might be TRBD1 or TRBD2, each matching 5 bases. The CDR3 contains 14 residues. Germline assignment: CDR1 LNHNV and CDR2 YYDKDF (reference sequence). Trimming removed 1 base at V and 5 bases at J, with 12 bases between. CDR3 in amino acids: CATSRGAGSNEQYF. CDR3 sequence (DNA): TGTGCCACCAGCAGAGGGGCAGGGAGCAACGAGCAGTACTTC.

The chain combines TRBV6-1 with TRBJ2-2; 11 bases align to TRBD2. V lost 7 bases, J lost 6 bases, and 7 bases stayed unmatched. CDR1 and CDR2 from the germline V gene are MNHNS and SASEGT. This CDR3 contains 15 residues. CDR3 protein: CASTGLADGAGELFF. For the CDR3, the DNA is TGTGCCAGCACGGGACTAGCGGATGGGGCCGGGGAGCTGTTTTTT.

This clonotype was recorded at least ten times. This chain connects TRBV4-1 to TRBJ2-5, with 7 bases matching TRBD1. V trimming: 2 bases; J trimming: 4 bases; junction bases outside the gene matches: 10. Per the germline V gene, CDR1 is MGHRA and CDR2 is YSYEKL. The CDR3 consists of 16 residues. CDR3 protein: CASSQKAKAGGETQYF. CDR3 coding DNA: TGCGCCAGCAGCCAAAAAGCTAAGGCAGGGGGAGAGACCCAGTACTTC.